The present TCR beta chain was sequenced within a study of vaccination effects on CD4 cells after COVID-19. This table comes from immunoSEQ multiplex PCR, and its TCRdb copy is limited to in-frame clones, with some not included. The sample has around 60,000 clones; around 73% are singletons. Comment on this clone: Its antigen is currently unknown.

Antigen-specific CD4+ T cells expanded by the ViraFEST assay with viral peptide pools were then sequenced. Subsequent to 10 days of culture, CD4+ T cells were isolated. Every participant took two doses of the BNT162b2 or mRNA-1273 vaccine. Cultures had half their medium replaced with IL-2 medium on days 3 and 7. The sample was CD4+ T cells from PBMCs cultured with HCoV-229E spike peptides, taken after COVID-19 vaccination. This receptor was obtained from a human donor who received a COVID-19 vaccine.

Written as DNA, the CDR3 is TGTGCCAGCAGCTCAGCGTCTGGAAACACCATATATTTT. It translates to CASSSASGNTIYF. The chain joins TRBV7-2 to TRBJ1-3; no clear D. The germline CDR1 and CDR2 sequences are SGHTA and FQGNSA. The V and J ends lost 4 bases and 1 base respectively, with 5 bases between them. CDR3 length: 13 residues.